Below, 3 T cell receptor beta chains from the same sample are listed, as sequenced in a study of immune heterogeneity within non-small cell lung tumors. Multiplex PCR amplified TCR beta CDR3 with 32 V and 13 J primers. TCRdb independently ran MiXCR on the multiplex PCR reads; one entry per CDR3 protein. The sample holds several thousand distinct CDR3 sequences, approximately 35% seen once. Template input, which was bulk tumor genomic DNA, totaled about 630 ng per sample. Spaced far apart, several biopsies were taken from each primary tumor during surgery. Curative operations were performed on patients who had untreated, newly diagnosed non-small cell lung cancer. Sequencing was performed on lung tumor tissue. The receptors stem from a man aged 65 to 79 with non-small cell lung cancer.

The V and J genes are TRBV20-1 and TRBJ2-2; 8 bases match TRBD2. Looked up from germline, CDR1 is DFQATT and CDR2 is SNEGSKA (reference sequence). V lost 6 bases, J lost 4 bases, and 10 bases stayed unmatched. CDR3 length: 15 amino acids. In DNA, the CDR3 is TGCAGTGCCACGCTCTCAGCGGGAGTCACCGGGGAGCTGTTTTTT. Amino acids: CSATLSAGVTGELFF.

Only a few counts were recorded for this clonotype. The CDR3 DNA reads TGTGCTAGTGGTCTGGGTTTACAGGGGGTGGACGAGCAGTACTTC. This gives the protein CASGLGLQGVDEQYF. This chain links TRBV12-5 with TRBJ2-7, with TRBD1 identical over 8 bases. CDR1 and CDR2 from the germline V gene are LGHNT and FRNRAP. Trimming cost V 5 bases and J 5 bases; bases outside gene matches: 11. This CDR3 has 15 residues.

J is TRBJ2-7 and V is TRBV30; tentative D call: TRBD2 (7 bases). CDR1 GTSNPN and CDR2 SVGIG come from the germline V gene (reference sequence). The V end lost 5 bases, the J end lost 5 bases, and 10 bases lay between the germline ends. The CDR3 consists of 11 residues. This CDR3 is CAWWGGHEQYF. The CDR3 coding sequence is TGTGCCTGGTGGGGGGGCCACGAGCAGTACTTC.